One sample yielded the 26 T cell receptor beta chains listed below, sequenced in a study of identical twins (dated by TCRdb to 2016 to 2017). The library was prepared using 5' RACE. Sequenced on an Illumina HiSeq 2000. TCRdb passed the public sequencing reads through fastp at Q25 and MiXCR, retaining productive beta sequences. All rows with the same CDR3 protein become a single entry with the most common DNA and genes. For this sample the table gives hundreds of thousands of distinct CDR3 sequences, of which over 5% were detected only once. The ten largest clones take up around 1.9% of the sample. Material for sequencing was naive T cells sorted from blood. Explained via the paper, the cell subset or site label denotes: cells isolated with a human naive T-cell isolation kit. The receptors here all came from a man younger than 35 in good health.

The chain uses TRBV12-5 and TRBJ2-1; the match to TRBD2 covers 7 bases. The CDR3 spans 13 residues. CDR1 and CDR2 (germline): LGHNT, FRNRAP. V gave up 9 bases and J gave up 8 bases; unmatched junction bases: 10. The CDR3 reads CASAPLAGDEQFF. CDR3 coding DNA: TGTGCTAGCGCACCTTTAGCGGGTGATGAGCAGTTCTTC.

V usage is TRBV4-3 and J usage is TRBJ1-1; D gene unclear. Germline V lookup: CDR1 LGHNA, CDR2 YSLEER. The CDR3 contains 16 residues. Deletions cut 0 bases from V and 4 bases from J, with 15 bases between. CDR3 coding DNA: TGCGCCAGCAGCCAAGAAGTGCGTTATCATGGCACTGAAGCTTTCTTT. This translates into CASSQEVRYHGTEAFF.

The genes are TRBV11-3 and TRBJ2-7; the D call may be TRBD1 or TRBD2 (5 bases each). Germline values: CDR1 SGHNT, CDR2 YENEEA. There are 15 residues in the CDR3. Trimming removed 2 bases from V and 3 bases from J, with 14 bases in between. The CDR3 DNA sequence: TGTGCCAGCAGCTTATACGGGGACCGTCGCTACGAGCAGTACGTC. Protein: CASSLYGDRRYEQYV.

The V call is TRBV5-8, the J call TRBJ1-3; D gene unclear. Trimming shortened V by 0 bases and J by 0 bases, and 7 bases separated the two germline ends. From germline, CDR1 is SGHTS and CDR2 YDEGEE. This CDR3 is built from 15 residues. CDR3 coding DNA: TGTGCCAGCAGCTTGGGACTGATCTCTGGAAACACCATATATTTT. Protein sequence: CASSLGLISGNTIYF.

The sample holds many counts of this clonotype. V is TRBV7-9 and J is TRBJ2-7, with D maybe TRBD1 (6 bases). The CDR3 loop spans 13 amino acids. Looked up from germline, CDR1 is SEHNR and CDR2 is FQNEAQ (reference sequence). The V gene lost 4 bases and the J gene lost 3 bases, with 10 bases spanning the gap. CDR3 region: CASSSAGDYEQYF. CDR3 DNA sequence: TGTGCCAGCAGCTCTGCAGGGGACTACGAGCAGTACTTC.

This clonotype was counted many times. This chain links TRBV10-3 with TRBJ1-1; a weak D match, TRBD1 (5 bases). V shed 10 bases and J shed 3 bases, with 21 bases lying between them. Germline V gene lookup returns CDR1 ENHRY and CDR2 SYGVKD. This CDR3 region has 15 residues. CDR3 nucleotides: TGTGCCACGGTCCCCCTTGACAGAGGACACACTGAAGCTTTCTTT. It encodes CATVPLDRGHTEAFF.

V gene TRBV7-2 combines with J gene TRBJ2-7, with 8 nucleotides matching TRBD2. There are 13 residues in the CDR3. The ends lost 4 bases at V and 6 bases at J; junction bases unmatched: 5. CDR1 is SGHTA, CDR2 FQGNSA, per germline. The CDR3: CASSSGRAVEQYF. CDR3 bases: TGTGCCAGCAGCTCCGGGAGGGCGGTCGAGCAGTACTTC.

Many counts were recorded for this clonotype. The gene calls are TRBV12-3 or TRBV12-4 and TRBJ2-4; TRBD2 aligns across 9 bases. This CDR3 comprises 14 residues. J was trimmed by 6 bases and V by 6 bases; bases with no gene match: 6. CDR3 sequence: CASSRIAGANIQYF. DNA of the CDR3: TGTGCCAGCAGCCGTATAGCGGGAGCAAACATTCAGTACTTC.

The gene calls are TRBV7-2 and TRBJ1-5; 7 bases line up with TRBD1. This CDR3 has 13 amino acids. From germline, CDR1 is SGHTA and CDR2 FQGNSA. J gave up 6 bases and V 5 bases, and 4 bases lay outside the gene matches. CDR3 residues: CASSHTGAQPQHF. The DNA of the CDR3 is TGTGCCAGCAGCCATACAGGGGCTCAGCCCCAGCATTTT.

This clonotype showed up just a few times. The CDR3 loop reads CASSQVNEKLFF. CDR3 bases: TGTGCCAGCAGCCAAGTCAATGAAAAACTGTTTTTT. The J gene is TRBJ1-4, the V gene TRBV3-1; D is ambiguous. The CDR3 loop spans 12 amino acids. CDR1 and CDR2 (germline): LGHDT, YNNKEL (reference sequence). Deletions cut 1 base from V and 5 bases from J, with 2 bases between.

This clonotype was seen a handful of times. This chain connects TRBV7-9 to TRBJ2-6; D might be TRBD2 (5 bases). The CDR3 totals 15 residues. V lost 6 bases and J 2 bases, leaving 11 bases between the germline ends. Germline V gene lookup returns CDR1 SEHNR and CDR2 FQNEAQ (reference sequence). The CDR3 DNA sequence: TGTGCCAGCAGTCGACCCGGGGCTGGGGCCAACGTCCTGACTTTC. Translating gives CASSRPGAGANVLTF. Variable domain in full (rest from reference TRBV7-9 and TRBJ2-6): DTGVSQNPRHKITKRGQNVTFRCDPISEHNRLYWYRQTLGQGPEFLTYFQNEAQLEKSRLLSDRFSAERPKGSFSTLEIQRTEQGDSAMYLCASSRPGAGANVLTFGAGSRLTVL.

This clonotype was seen a handful of times. V and J are TRBV24-1 and TRBJ2-5; D is ambiguous. V was pared by 0 bases and J by 1 base, with 8 bases between. Germline V gene data show CDR1 as KGHDR and CDR2 as SFDVKD. This CDR3 spans 15 amino acids. CDR3 amino acids: CATSDLCTVQETQYF. Here the CDR3 DNA reads TGTGCCACCAGTGATTTGTGTACAGTCCAAGAGACCCAGTACTTC.

This clonotype was recorded at least ten times. The CDR3 here is CASRGLTDTQYF. The CDR3 DNA sequence: TGCGCCAGCAGGGGTCTCACAGATACGCAGTATTTT. This chain uses TRBV5-1 with TRBJ2-3; D not resolved. This CDR3 contains 12 residues. The V gene lost 5 bases and the J gene lost 2 bases, with 6 bases spanning the gap. Germline V gene data show CDR1 as SGHRS and CDR2 as YFSETQ.

The CDR3 protein is CSVTSGSQGQYF. In DNA, the CDR3 is TGCAGCGTTACTAGCGGGAGTCAAGGGCAGTACTTC. This rearrangement joins TRBV29-1 to TRBJ2-7; 11 bases are a match to TRBD2. Per the germline V gene, CDR1 is SQVTM and CDR2 is ANQGSEA. There are 12 residues in the CDR3. The ends lost 5 bases at V and 9 bases at J; junction bases unmatched: 6.

This clonotype was seen ten or more times. This rearrangement joins TRBV5-5 to TRBJ2-7; weak D call: TRBD2 (6 bases). The V end was cut by 3 bases, the J end by 4 bases, with 20 bases between. CDR1 is SGHKS and CDR2 is YYEKEE in the germline V gene (reference sequence). The CDR3 has 16 amino acids. The CDR3, as DNA: TGTGCCAGCAGCTCGCAATCCGGGCGGGACGGGTACGAGCAGTACGTC. This translates into CASSSQSGRDGYEQYV.

In its sample, this clonotype was seen many times. The chain is built from TRBV24-1 and TRBJ2-1; possible D gene TRBD2, 6 bases. The V gene's germline CDR1 is KGHDR and CDR2 SFDVKD. Trimming cost V 4 bases and J 7 bases, with 19 bases left between them. This CDR3 comprises 16 residues. As DNA, the CDR3 is TGTGCCACCAGTGAGCATCAGGGAGGAAAGGTAAATGAGCAGTTCTTC. The encoded protein is CATSEHQGGKVNEQFF.

This clonotype was observed many times. The chain recombines TRBV12-3 or TRBV12-4 with TRBJ1-1; no reliable D call. V was cut by 6 bases and J by 2 bases, with 10 bases left in between. The CDR3 has 13 amino acids. CDR3 amino acids: CASSLKTNTEAFF. CDR3 DNA sequence: TGTGCCAGCAGCTTGAAGACCAACACTGAAGCTTTCTTT.

The chain is built from TRBV10-3 and TRBJ2-3; 10 bases fit TRBD1. The germline gives CDR1 ENHRY, CDR2 SYGVKD. The length of the CDR3 is 14 residues. Unmatched junction bases numbered 7, after V lost 10 bases and J lost 3 bases. CDR3 sequence reads: CANAPGQGTDTQYF. In DNA, the CDR3 is TGTGCCAACGCGCCGGGACAGGGGACAGATACGCAGTATTTT.

This chain connects TRBV4-1 to TRBJ2-3; D is unresolved. V lost 1 base to trimming and J lost 2 bases, with 13 bases between them. The CDR3 sequence is 16 residues long. Looked up from germline, CDR1 is MGHRA and CDR2 is YSYEKL. In nucleotides, the CDR3 is TGCGCCAGCAGCCAAGTGGAAGTACTTCTCACAGATACGCAGTATTTT. Protein: CASSQVEVLLTDTQYF.

This clonotype was counted many times. This rearrangement joins TRBV29-1 to TRBJ1-4; D possibly corresponds to TRBD1 (5 bases). The CDR3 length is 14 residues. Between the trimmed V and J ends, which lost 4 bases and 0 bases, there was a span of 9 bases. CDR1 SQVTM and CDR2 ANQGSEA come from the germline V gene. The CDR3 DNA sequence: TGCAGCGTTGTGGACACCTCAACTAATGAAAAACTGTTTTTT. Amino acid sequence: CSVVDTSTNEKLFF.

This clonotype appeared a few times. The gene calls are TRBV27 and TRBJ2-7; D possibly matches TRBD1 or TRBD2 (5 bases each). This CDR3 has 15 amino acids. Per the germline V gene, CDR1 is MNHEY and CDR2 is SMNVEV (reference sequence). Trimming stripped 7 bases from V and 3 bases from J, with 19 bases between. CDR3 nucleotide sequence: TGTGCCAGCATGCCCTCCTGGGACGATTACTACGAGCAGTACTTC. It yields the protein CASMPSWDDYYEQYF.

This clonotype appeared many times. This chain uses TRBV20-1 with TRBJ1-5; D perhaps matches TRBD1 (6 bases). Germline V gives CDR1 DFQATT, CDR2 SNEGSKA (reference sequence). This CDR3 is 15 amino acids long. V shed 6 bases and J shed 0 bases, with 15 bases lying between them. This chain's CDR3 is CSAKGQGNSNQPQHF. CDR3 nucleotide sequence: TGCAGTGCAAAGGGACAAGGAAATAGCAATCAGCCCCAGCATTTT.

This chain links TRBV10-1 with TRBJ2-7, with TRBD2 matching 12 bases. Germline trimming cut 5 bases from V and 1 base from J; bases unmatched to any gene: 3. Germline lookup yields CDR1 WNHNN and CDR2 SYGVQD (reference sequence). CDR3 length equals 15 residues. The CDR3: CASSMTSGSSYEQYV. The CDR3 bases are TGCGCCAGCAGTATGACTAGCGGGAGTTCCTACGAGCAGTACGTC.

This chain uses TRBV6-1 with TRBJ2-2, with 11 bases fitting TRBD2. This CDR3 is 16 amino acids long. CDR1 MNHNS and CDR2 SASEGT come from the germline V gene. With V trimmed by 7 bases and J by 0 bases, 4 bases remained unmatched. CDR3 region: CASNQLAGANTGELFF. DNA for the CDR3: TGTGCCAGCAACCAACTAGCGGGAGCGAACACCGGGGAGCTGTTTTTT.

This chain links TRBV5-1 with TRBJ2-1; 14 nucleotides match TRBD2. This CDR3 is 17 amino acids long. Unmatched junction bases numbered 11, after V lost 4 bases and J lost 8 bases. Germline V gene lookup returns CDR1 SGHRS and CDR2 YFSETQ. This CDR3 is CASSPGLAGDLEDEQFF. The CDR3 DNA follows: TGCGCCAGCAGCCCGGGACTAGCGGGAGATCTCGAGGATGAGCAGTTCTTC. The full variable domain, completed using reference TRBV5-1 and TRBJ2-1, is KAGVTQTPRYLIKTRGQQVTLSCSPISGHRSVSWYQQTPGQGLQFLFEYFSETQRNKGNFPGRFSGRQFSNSRSEMNVSTLELGDSALYLCASSPGLAGDLEDEQFFGPGTRLTVL.

The gene calls are TRBV12-3 or TRBV12-4 and TRBJ1-5; perhaps TRBD1 as D (6 bases). Trimming shortened V by 7 bases and J by 5 bases, and 15 bases separated the two germline ends. This CDR3 comprises 14 residues. CDR3 residues: CASTLTGGHQPQHF. In DNA, the CDR3 is TGTGCCAGCACTTTGACAGGTGGGCATCAGCCCCAGCATTTT.